Presented here are 13 T cell receptor beta chains from one specimen sequenced in a study of tumor-infiltrating lymphocytes in primary liver carcinoma. Starting from 500 ng of total RNA, TCR beta cDNA was produced with a primer in the constant region. Three nested multiplex PCR rounds of slightly modified ARM-PCR generated TCR beta libraries. It was with TRBV1-TRBV30 forward primers and a C-beta reverse primer that the first two PCR rounds were run, at about 9 cycles each. TCRdb reprocessed the multiplex PCR reads with MiXCR, giving one entry per CDR3 protein. The sample lists 90,000 to 150,000 distinct CDR3 sequences, 55% to 65% occurring once. Co-extracting RNA and DNA was done with roughly 18-32 mg of unsorted bulk tissue as input. Sequenced: liver tumor tissue from sampling region 1. Specified subset: tumor region T1, superior pole. The receptors stem from an older woman with primary liver carcinoma and hepatitis B virus infection.

Regarding this clonotype: One end of the junction is discordant with germline, which a read error may explain. The chain couples TRBV5-1 to TRBJ1-5, with D possibly TRBD1 on 6 matching bases. This CDR3 contains 14 residues. Germline loops: CDR1 SGHRS, CDR2 YFSETQ. Written as DNA, the CDR3 is TGCGCCAACAGCGAAGGGGGAGGGAATCAGCCCCGGCATTTT. It yields the protein CANSEGGGNQPRHF.

The chain carries TRBV28 and TRBJ1-5; D not certain. Trimming stripped 3 bases from V and 0 bases from J, with 12 bases between. Per germline, CDR1 MDHEN and CDR2 SYDVKM. There are 16 residues in the CDR3. The CDR3 DNA reads TGTGCCAGCAGTTTGGGCCTCTGGGCTAGCAATCAGCCCCAGCATTTT. Translated, it gives CASSLGLWASNQPQHF.

This clonotype was observed many times. V gene TRBV5-4 combines with J gene TRBJ2-1; TRBD2 matches at 9 bases. The CDR3 has 13 residues. Germline trimming cut 4 bases from V and 6 bases from J; bases unmatched to any gene: 2. Germline V gives CDR1 SGHNT, CDR2 YYREEE (reference sequence). Here the CDR3 reads CASSRTSANEQFF. In nucleotides, the CDR3 is TGTGCCAGCAGCCGGACTAGCGCCAATGAGCAGTTCTTC. The entire variable domain, with the rest obtained from reference TRBV5-4 and TRBJ2-1, is as follows: ETGVTQSPTHLIKTRGQQVTLRCSSQSGHNTVSWYQQALGQGPQFIFQYYREEENGRGNFPPRFSGLQFPNYSSELNVNALELDDSALYLCASSRTSANEQFFGPGTRLTVL.

On this clonotype itself: A junction end diverges from the germline sequence, so it may reflect a read error. The chain has TRBV11-2 and TRBJ2-5; 11 bases are shared with TRBD2. The CDR3 has 14 amino acids. The germline V gene has CDR1 SGHAT and CDR2 FQNNGV. CDR3 bases: TGTGGCAGCAGTTGGACTAGCGGGCAAGGGACCCAGTACTTC. It specifies CGSSWTSGQGTQYF.

This clonotype was counted a few times. This may be a read error, as it is one base from a much larger clone. The V gene is TRBV4-2, the J gene TRBJ2-3; tentatively, D is TRBD2 (6 bases). The CDR3 has 18 residues. Trimming stripped 3 bases from V and 3 bases from J, with 22 bases between. Germline V gives CDR1 LGHNA, CDR2 YNFKEQ. The CDR3 DNA is TGTGCCAGCAGCCAGCTCTGGCGGGACTTCAGCCCTACAGATACGCAGTATTTT. Its protein product is CASSQLWRDFSPTDTQYF.

About this clonotype: Relative to the germline gene, one junction end is altered; a read error may explain this. The V call is TRBV29-1, the J call TRBJ2-1; possibly TRBD2 for D (6 bases). Germline CDR1 is SQVTM and CDR2 is ANQGSEA. The CDR3 is made up of 16 amino acids. The CDR3 sequence is CSVEGTLAPECNERFF. DNA of the CDR3: TGCAGTGTTGAGGGAACACTAGCTCCTGAGTGTAATGAGCGGTTCTTC.

A remark on this clonotype: The junction and the germline gene differ at one end; a read error may be behind it. The chain uses TRBV6-5 and TRBJ1-4; maybe TRBD1 (5 bases). The V gene's germline CDR1 is MNHEY and CDR2 SVGAGI. The CDR3 contains 14 residues. The CDR3 DNA is TGTGCCAGAAGTTACGGGGGATCTAATGAAAAACTGTTTTTT. This gives the protein CARSYGGSNEKLFF.

The chain joins TRBV7-9 to TRBJ2-5, with 10 positions matching TRBD1. The CDR3 length is 15 residues. Germline loops: CDR1 SEHNR, CDR2 FQNEAQ (reference sequence). Germline trimming cut 3 bases from V and 4 bases from J; bases unmatched to any gene: 5. CDR3 bases: TGTGCCAGCAGCTTCGGGGACAGGGGCCTAGAGACCCAGTACTTC. Protein: CASSFGDRGLETQYF.

To note about this clonotype: Germline and junction disagree at one end, which may indicate a read error. CDR3 in DNA: TGTGCCATCAGTGAGTCGCTCGCCGGGGTGCTGTTTTTT. This gives the protein CAISESLAGVLFF. The rearrangement links TRBV10-3 to TRBJ2-2; a weak D match, TRBD2 (5 bases). Germline CDR1 ENHRY, CDR2 SYGVKD. This CDR3 spans 13 amino acids.

This clonotype was detected only once. The chain combines TRBV11-2 with TRBJ2-7, with D unclear. Looked up from germline, CDR1 is SGHAT and CDR2 is FQNNGV. V gave up 6 bases and J gave up 5 bases, with 20 bases separating them. CDR3 length equals 15 residues. The CDR3 reads CASSFSSGRANEQYF. CDR3 coding DNA: TGTGCCAGCAGTTTCAGCTCAGGAAGGGCTAACGAGCAGTACTTC.

Concerning this clonotype itself: An end of the junction does not agree with germline; a read error may underlie this. The chain uses TRBV6-1 and TRBJ2-5; the D gene is possibly TRBD1 (5 bases). Germline V gene data show CDR1 as MNHNS and CDR2 as SASEGT. The CDR3 extends over 14 amino acids. The CDR3 region has the DNA TGTGCCAGCCGGTTAAGGGGCATCCAAGAGACCCGGTACTTC. Amino acids: CASRLRGIQETRYF.

This clonotype has more than one count but fewer than ten. The gene calls are TRBV7-8 and TRBJ2-1, with a weak D call TRBD2 (7 bases). The CDR3 runs to 13 residues. Trimming cost V 5 bases and J 9 bases, with 14 bases left between them. Per germline, CDR1 SGHVS and CDR2 FQNEAQ. CDR3 residues: CASSLKGGVEQFF. DNA of the CDR3: TGTGCCAGCAGCCTTAAAGGGGGGGTTGAGCAGTTCTTC.

There are many counts of this clonotype. The genes are TRBV14 and TRBJ2-5; D gene ambiguous. The CDR3 length is 13 residues. Trimming stripped 1 base from V and 7 bases from J, with 10 bases between. Germline CDR1 reads SGHDN; CDR2 reads FVKESK. DNA of the CDR3: TGTGCCAGCAGCCAAGCAGGATCGAGGACCCAGTACTTC. It yields the protein CASSQAGSRTQYF. Complete variable domain (other parts from reference TRBV14 and TRBJ2-5): EAGVTQFPSHSVIEKGQTVTLRCDPISGHDNLYWYRRVMGKEIKFLLHFVKESKQDESGMPNNRFLAERTGGTYSTLKVQPAELEDSGVYFCASSQAGSRTQYFGPGTRLLVL.